This T cell receptor (beta chain) emerged from a study of T-cell reconstitution after alpha-beta-depleted transplantation in children. Study findings and constraints: Expanded clones from the graft, numbering several hundred, reportedly supplied alpha-beta T cells about two months after transplant. Diversity and T-cell counts at one year after transplant derived mostly from new T cells. Surviving recipient T cells and intrathymic progenitors accounted for some patients' high TCRbeta diversity at day 60.

This clonotype was observed a handful of times. What it binds is unknown. Using unique molecular identifiers, the investigators prepared the TCRbeta library. Using its own MiXCR run on the PCR reads, TCRdb lists one record per CDR3 protein. Of 600,000 to 700,000 distinct CDR3 sequences listed, approximately 14% are singletons. The sequence was obtained from a girl aged 2-10 years with congenital amegakaryocytic thrombocytopenia, due to receive a stem cell transplant. Sequenced here: PBMCs, sampled before TCRalphabeta/CD19-depleted stem cell transplant.

The CDR3 region is CASSYLHPAGEQFF. CDR3 coding DNA: TGTGCCAGCAGTTATCTTCACCCGGCGGGTGAGCAGTTCTTC. V and J are TRBV6-5 and TRBJ2-1, with a possible D match to TRBD2 (5 bases). From germline, CDR1 is MNHEY and CDR2 SVGAGI. Between the trimmed V and J ends, which lost 3 bases and 9 bases, there was a span of 15 bases. The CDR3 consists of 14 residues.